The 25 T cell receptor beta chains given below trace back to one sample, sequenced in a study of beta chain features in type 1 diabetes. Expressed TCRB transcripts were sequenced because the entire RNA isolate underwent reverse transcription. Assay: immunoSEQ multiplex PCR; the TCRdb copy retains only in-frame clones and omits some. The repertoire consists of 200,000 to 250,000 clones, with about 14% occurring once and the leading ten covering around 0.03%. Specimen: naive CD4+ T cells from blood. The receptors shown here come from a woman in her 40s in good health.

In its sample, this clone was seen a few times. The rearrangement uses TRBV23-1 and TRBJ1-6, with D possibly being TRBD1 (5 bases). TRBV23-1 is marked as an open reading frame, function uncertain. V dropped 3 bases and J dropped 3 bases, with 18 bases sitting between them. CDR3 length: 18 amino acids. In nucleotides, the CDR3 is TGCGCCAGCAGTCATTATGTTCCTAGGACACACTATAATTCACCCCTCCACTTT. Encoded protein: CASSHYVPRTHYNSPLHF.

The table lists this clone with many counts. This chain connects TRBV29-1 to TRBJ2-7; 8 bases match TRBD1. Losses at the gene ends were 4 bases for V and 1 base for J; bases not matched to a gene: 0. From germline, CDR1 is SQVTM and CDR2 ANQGSEA. The CDR3 totals 12 residues. CDR3 nucleotides: TGCAGCGTTGGGGACAGGTCCTACGAGCAGTACTTC. Amino acid sequence: CSVGDRSYEQYF.

The chain combines TRBV19 with TRBJ1-6; TRBD1 matches at 7 bases. V shed 5 bases and J 5 bases; nucleotides not matched to a gene: 12. Germline V gene lookup returns CDR1 LNHDA and CDR2 SQIVND (reference sequence). The CDR3 is 17 amino acids. In nucleotides, the CDR3 is TGTGCCAGTAGTTCTCGGACAGGCTTGTGGGATAATTCACCCCTCCACTTT. Translated: CASSSRTGLWDNSPLHF.

Remarks on this clone: Distinct nucleotide sequences in the sample also encode this CDR3. The V call is TRBV7-9, the J call TRBJ2-7; D may be TRBD1 (5 bases). V lost 2 bases to trimming and J lost 7 bases, with 6 bases between them. The CDR3 is 11 amino acids. Germline CDR1 is SEHNR and CDR2 is FQNEAQ (reference sequence). The CDR3 spells CASSLSGEQYF. The CDR3 DNA is TGTGCCAGCAGCTTATCAGGGGAGCAGTACTTC. The variable domain in full, completed from reference TRBV7-9 and TRBJ2-7, reads DTGVSQNPRHKITKRGQNVTFRCDPISEHNRLYWYRQTLGQGPEFLTYFQNEAQLEKSRLLSDRFSAERPKGSFSTLEIQRTEQGDSAMYLCASSLSGEQYFGPGTRLTVT.

This chain joins TRBV5-1 and TRBJ1-4; D is ambiguous. Germline assignment: CDR1 SGHRS and CDR2 YFSETQ. The CDR3 sequence is 15 residues long. Trimming took off 5 bases at V and 8 bases at J, with 19 bases between the two ends. CDR3 region: CASRQPRGDGEKLFF. The CDR3 region has the DNA TGCGCCAGCAGACAGCCGCGCGGGGATGGGGAAAAACTGTTTTTT.

As concerns this clone: One end of the junction fails to match germline, which may point to a read error. The chain links TRBV7-7 to TRBJ2-5; weak D call: TRBD2 (5 bases). CDR1 is SSHAT and CDR2 is FNYEAQ in the germline V gene (reference sequence). The CDR3 sequence is 14 residues long. The CDR3 DNA follows: TGTGCTAGCAGCCAACGGGATCCGCCCGAGACCCAGTACTTC. Protein product: CASSQRDPPETQYF.

This clone appeared a few times. V is TRBV1 and J is TRBJ2-3; whether TRBD2, the table's D call, matches the DNA was not checked. TRBV1 is a documented pseudogene. The CDR3 runs to 16 residues. The CDR3 region has the DNA TGCACCAGCAGCCGAATGGGACTAGCGGGCACAGATACGCAGTATTTT. Translating gives CTSSRMGLAGTDTQYF.

The sample holds a few counts of this clone. The J gene is TRBJ2-3, the V gene TRBV9; D might be TRBD1 (6 bases). CDR1 and CDR2 from the germline V gene are SGDLS and YYNGEE. The CDR3 runs to 16 residues. Trimming removed 4 bases from V and 2 bases from J, with 17 bases in between. The chain's CDR3 is CASSLVLGGVTDTQYF. For the CDR3, the DNA is TGTGCCAGCAGCTTGGTACTAGGGGGAGTCACAGATACGCAGTATTTT.

V usage is TRBV19 and J usage is TRBJ1-1; 8 bases map to TRBD1. Germline CDR1 reads LNHDA; CDR2 reads SQIVND (reference sequence). The CDR3 totals 15 residues. Trimming took 4 bases from V and 4 from J; bases not matched to a gene: 8. The CDR3 protein is CASSKGGTGGTEAFF. The DNA for the CDR3 is TGTGCCAGTAGTAAGGGAGGGACAGGTGGCACTGAAGCTTTCTTT.

This rearrangement joins TRBV13 to TRBJ1-1, with D perhaps TRBD1 (6 bases). Trimming stripped 5 bases from V and 4 bases from J, with 17 bases between. This CDR3 is built from 15 residues. Germline V gives CDR1 PRHDT, CDR2 FYEKMQ (reference sequence). The CDR3 is CASSPPAGAATEAFF. The CDR3 region has the DNA TGTGCCAGCAGCCCACCGGCGGGGGCGGCCACTGAAGCTTTCTTT.

A few counts support this clone. The chain joins TRBV9 to TRBJ2-3, with D perhaps matching TRBD2 (5 bases). There are 15 residues in the CDR3. Germline V gene lookup returns CDR1 SGDLS and CDR2 YYNGEE. V dropped 0 bases and J dropped 2 bases, with 10 bases sitting between them. The chain's CDR3 is CASSVAGKHTDTQYF. CDR3 nucleotides: TGTGCCAGCAGCGTAGCGGGGAAGCACACAGATACGCAGTATTTT.

The chain is built from TRBV12-5 and TRBJ2-1, with TRBD2 matching over 12 bases. Germline CDR1 LGHNT, CDR2 FRNRAP. CDR3 length: 17 amino acids. The ends lost 5 bases at V and 4 bases at J; junction bases unmatched: 9. As DNA, the CDR3 is TGTGCTAGTGGTACCCGACTAGCGGGGGTCGTTTACAATGAGCAGTTCTTC. This codes for CASGTRLAGVVYNEQFF.

This chain joins TRBV11-2 and TRBJ1-2; 10 nucleotides match TRBD1. This CDR3 contains 17 residues. Trimming took 4 bases from V and 2 from J; bases not matched to a gene: 10. The germline V gene has CDR1 SGHAT and CDR2 FQNNGV. In DNA form, the CDR3 reads TGTGCCAGCAGCTCCCCTCGGGGACAGGGGCACAACTATGGCTACACCTTC. Its protein product is CASSSPRGQGHNYGYTF.

Ten or more counts support this clone. The J gene is TRBJ2-3, the V gene TRBV4-3; no firm D call. This CDR3 contains 14 residues. V was shortened by 1 base and J by 0 bases, with 5 bases between the two germline ends. From germline, CDR1 is LGHNA and CDR2 YSLEER. The CDR3 DNA follows: TGCGCCAGCAGCCAAGCCCAGAGCACAGATACGCAGTATTTT. This sequence encodes CASSQAQSTDTQYF.

This chain connects TRBV6-4 to TRBJ2-1; TRBD2 might be the D (7 bases). The V gene lost 3 bases and the J gene lost 8 bases, with 11 bases spanning the gap. The CDR3 contains 13 residues. CDR1 and CDR2 (germline): MRHNA, SNTAGT. The CDR3 nucleotides are TGTGCCAGCAGTGAGGGGGGGCGTCATGAGCAGTTCTTC. Protein sequence: CASSEGGRHEQFF.

There are a few counts of this clone. J is TRBJ2-5 and V is TRBV2; 9 bases fit TRBD2. Germline V CDR1 and CDR2: SNHLY, FYNNEI. This CDR3 spans 14 amino acids. V lost 6 bases to trimming and J lost 5 bases; unmatched junction nucleotides: 7. DNA of the CDR3: TGTGCCAGCAGAGCGGGGACTAGCCGGGAGACCCAGTACTTC. Its protein product is CASRAGTSRETQYF.

The rearrangement joins TRBV7-6 to TRBJ2-2; 9 bases fit TRBD1. The CDR3 has 16 amino acids. In germline, CDR1 is SGHVS, CDR2 FNYEAQ. J was trimmed by 4 bases and V by 5 bases; bases with no gene match: 8. The CDR3 reads CASSGWTGAGTGELFF. The CDR3 DNA sequence: TGTGCCAGCAGCGGATGGACAGGGGCCGGCACCGGGGAGCTGTTTTTT.

This clone was found a few times. The chain's CDR3 is CASSTDRGNEQYF. CDR3 DNA: TGTGCCAGCTCAACAGACAGGGGGAACGAGCAGTACTTC. The chain joins TRBV18 to TRBJ2-7, with TRBD1 identical over 9 bases. The germline gives CDR1 KGHSH, CDR2 LQKENI. This CDR3 region has 13 residues. V gave up 5 bases and J gave up 5 bases; unmatched junction bases: 4.

The chain uses TRBV15 and TRBJ1-6; 11 bases are a match to TRBD1. CDR3 length: 15 residues. V gave up 1 base and J gave up 10 bases; unmatched junction bases: 3. Germline lookup yields CDR1 LNHNV and CDR2 YYDKDF (reference sequence). The chain's CDR3 is CATSRGTGGGSPLHF. As DNA, the CDR3 is TGTGCCACCAGCAGAGGGACAGGGGGCGGGTCACCCCTCCACTTT.

The sample holds a few counts of this clone. V is TRBV29-1 and J is TRBJ1-5, with unresolved D. This CDR3 comprises 13 residues. V lost 4 bases and J 3 bases, leaving 10 bases between the germline ends. Germline V gene sequence: CDR1 SQVTM, CDR2 ANQGSEA. The CDR3 coding sequence is TGCAGCGTTGTCGAGCAAAACAATCAGCCCCAGCATTTT. Residues: CSVVEQNNQPQHF.

This clone was recorded a few times. The chain has TRBV27 and TRBJ1-1, with a tentative D call TRBD1 (6 bases). The CDR3 has 14 amino acids. Trimming took 5 bases from V and 0 from J, leaving 10 bases between them. Germline-derived CDR1 and CDR2 are MNHEY and SMNVEV (reference sequence). CDR3 amino acids: CASSRGYMNTEAFF. In DNA, the CDR3 is TGTGCCAGCAGTAGGGGGTATATGAACACTGAAGCTTTCTTT.

This clone was recorded a few times. The chain couples TRBV2 to TRBJ2-5; D gene uncertain. V lost 7 bases and J lost 2, with 11 bases in between. The CDR3 is made up of 13 amino acids. Germline CDR1 and CDR2: SNHLY and FYNNEI. CDR3 loop: CASTRERQETQYF. CDR3 in DNA: TGTGCCAGCACTCGAGAACGACAAGAGACCCAGTACTTC.

V gene TRBV19 combines with J gene TRBJ2-1; TRBD1 agrees at 9 bases. V shed 1 base, J shed 4 bases, and the junction held 8 bases outside the gene matches. CDR3 length: 17 amino acids. Germline values: CDR1 LNHDA, CDR2 SQIVND (reference sequence). The CDR3 region is CASSIGTGVGEYNEQFF. DNA for the CDR3: TGTGCCAGTAGTATAGGGACAGGGGTGGGAGAGTACAATGAGCAGTTCTTC.

The J gene is TRBJ1-3, the V gene TRBV7-2; 10 nucleotides match TRBD1. The CDR3 has 15 amino acids. The V gene end was trimmed by 3 bases and the J gene end by 8 bases; junction bases not matched to a gene: 7. Germline V CDR1 and CDR2: SGHTA, FQGNSA. CDR3 sequence: CASSFPGQGLHTIYF. The CDR3 DNA sequence: TGTGCCAGCAGCTTCCCGGGACAGGGGTTGCACACCATATATTTT.

J is TRBJ2-3 and V is TRBV7-2; 10 nucleotides agree with TRBD1. There are 14 residues in the CDR3. CDR1 is SGHTA and CDR2 is FQGNSA in the germline V gene. Unmatched junction bases numbered 6, after V lost 6 bases and J lost 6 bases. This CDR3 reads CASSRTGGPDTQYF. CDR3 nucleotides: TGTGCCAGCAGTCGGACAGGGGGACCGGATACGCAGTATTTT. Full variable domain (outside the CDR3, taken from reference TRBV7-2 and TRBJ2-3): GAGVSQSPSNKVTEKGKDVELRCDPISGHTALYWYRQSLGQGLEFLIYFQGNSAPDKSGLPSDRFSAERTGGSVSTLTIQRTQQEDSAVYLCASSRTGGPDTQYFGPGTRLTVL.